What follows are 11 T cell receptor beta chains derived from one specimen sequenced in a study of tumor and adjacent non-tumor tissue in lung cancer. No cell sorting was done before RNA was extracted from the tissue. TCRbeta libraries were built with three rounds of nested PCR, modified from ARM-PCR. TCRdb reprocessed the multiplex PCR reads with MiXCR, giving one entry per CDR3 protein. The table includes about 81,000 distinct CDR3 sequences, 55% to 75% detected once. Sequenced material: lung tumor tissue. These receptors were collected from a woman between 40 and 55 years old with non-small cell lung cancer.

For this clonotype: Compared with germline, one end of the junction differs, possibly owing to a read error. V gene TRBV29-1 combines with J gene TRBJ1-2, with D possibly being TRBD1 (5 bases). This CDR3 contains 14 residues. The V gene's germline CDR1 is SQVTM and CDR2 ANQGSEA. As DNA, the CDR3 is TGTAGCGTTGAAATATTTGACAGTATGCAGGGCTACACCTTC. Amino acid sequence: CSVEIFDSMQGYTF.

The V call is TRBV11-3, the J call TRBJ2-1; perhaps D is TRBD1 or TRBD2 (5 bases each). V was pared by 6 bases and J by 6 bases, with 18 bases between. The CDR3 is made up of 15 amino acids. From germline, CDR1 is SGHNT and CDR2 YENEEA. The CDR3 loop reads CASSSPGWGSNEQFF. The CDR3 region has the DNA TGTGCCAGCAGTTCCCCGGGATGGGGCAGCAATGAGCAGTTCTTC.

Points on this clonotype: The germline gene is not matched at one end of the junction; a read error may be the cause. The chain has TRBV29-1 and TRBJ2-3, with D unresolved. Germline V gene sequence: CDR1 SQVTM, CDR2 ANQGSEA. This CDR3 is 14 amino acids long. The DNA for the CDR3 is TGCAGCGTTGATGGTAGTGTCTTAACAGATACGCGGTATTTT. Translation: CSVDGSVLTDTRYF.

The chain couples TRBV6-5 to TRBJ2-7; 8 nucleotides match TRBD2. Germline CDR1 is MNHEY and CDR2 is SVGAGI. Trimming took 4 bases from V and 0 from J; bases not matched to a gene: 2. The CDR3 spans 14 residues. CDR3: CASSLAGTSYEQYV. CDR3 DNA: TGTGCCAGCAGTTTAGCGGGGACCTCCTACGAGCAGTACGTC.

On this clonotype: The conserved final phenylalanine or tryptophan is absent from the CDR3, which likely points to a read error. The V call is TRBV6-5, the J call TRBJ1-4, with TRBD1 as a possible D gene (5 bases). The CDR3 has 15 residues. V lost 2 bases and J 5 bases, leaving 12 bases between the germline ends. Germline CDR1 MNHEY, CDR2 SVGAGI. CDR3 sequence: CASSYDGGANEKLFS. In DNA form, the CDR3 reads TGTGCCAGCAGTTACGACGGGGGAGCAAATGAAAAACTGTTTTCT.

Comment on this clonotype: One base away lies a much larger clone, so this may be a sequencing read error. In this CDR3 the conserved last residue, phenylalanine or tryptophan, is missing, so a read error is likely. The DNA for the CDR3 is TGTGCCAGCAGCCCGACTCGGAACACCGGGGAGCTGTTTTAT. It specifies CASSPTRNTGELFY. J is TRBJ2-2 and V is TRBV7-8; D remains ambiguous. This CDR3 comprises 14 residues. The V gene's germline CDR1 is SGHVS and CDR2 FQNEAQ. The germline V and J ends were trimmed by 5 bases and 1 base, with 8 bases remaining between them.

Remarks on this clonotype: One end of the junction fails to match germline, which may point to a read error. The J gene is TRBJ1-6, the V gene TRBV7-3; D not certain. The CDR3 loop spans 15 amino acids. Germline CDR1 is SGHTA and CDR2 is FQGTGA. The chain's CDR3 is CASSLVSGRNSLLHF. The CDR3 DNA reads as TGCGCCAGCAGCTTAGTCTCGGGCAGAAATTCACTCCTCCACTTT.

Concerning this clonotype itself: Just one base apart from a much larger clone, this may be a read error. V gene TRBV20-1 combines with J gene TRBJ2-1, with D unresolved. CDR3 length: 14 amino acids. V gave up 0 bases and J gave up 2 bases, with 8 bases separating them. Looked up from germline, CDR1 is DFQATT and CDR2 is SNEGSKA (reference sequence). CDR3 DNA sequence: TGCAGTGCTAGAGACCAGAGAACCTACAATGAGCAGTTCTTC. Translating it yields CSARDQRTYNEQFF.

This clonotype was observed at least ten times. This CDR3 is CAWGTSGANVLTF. Written as DNA, the CDR3 is TGTGCCTGGGGGACCTCTGGGGCCAACGTCCTGACTTTC. This rearrangement joins TRBV30 to TRBJ2-6, with D perhaps assigned TRBD1 or TRBD2 (5 bases each). V was cut by 5 bases and J by 0 bases, with 5 bases left in between. This CDR3 is 13 amino acids long. Germline values: CDR1 GTSNPN, CDR2 SVGIG (reference sequence).

This clonotype turned up a few times. The chain recombines TRBV5-1 with TRBJ2-1; D perhaps matches TRBD1 (5 bases). The length of the CDR3 is 13 residues. V lost 2 bases to trimming and J lost 5 bases, with 8 bases between them. In germline, CDR1 is SGHRS, CDR2 YFSETQ. The CDR3: CASSLQVHNEQFF. The CDR3 bases are TGCGCCAGCAGCTTACAGGTACACAATGAGCAGTTCTTC.

This clonotype occurred many times. The chain uses TRBV10-3 and TRBJ2-1, with D possibly called TRBD1 or TRBD2 (5 bases each). The germline CDR1 and CDR2 sequences are ENHRY and SYGVKD. The V and J ends lost 2 bases and 5 bases respectively, with 13 bases between them. CDR3 length: 15 amino acids. CDR3 coding DNA: TGTGCCATCAGTGAGAGGCCGGGGACGGACAATGAGCAGTTCTTC. It codes for CAISERPGTDNEQFF.